The clone carrying this T cell receptor (beta chain) was found once. CDR1 is SGHNT, CDR2 YYREEE, per germline (reference sequence). The CDR3 is 13 residues long. With 4 bases removed from V and 7 bases from J, the gap between germline ends came to 12 bases. Data came from immunoSEQ multiplex PCR; TCRdb stores just in-frame clones and leaves some out. This sample has approximately 48,000 clones; about 83% occur once, and the top ten carry over 9%. This record comes from a study of OX40 agonist ivuxolimab in advanced cancers. As for the study in general: Allowance was made for prior anti-PD-1, anti-PD-L1 or anti-CTLA-4 therapy, and about 37% had some.

V usage is TRBV5-4 and J usage is TRBJ2-1; D possibly uses TRBD1 or TRBD2 (5 bases each). The sample here was CD4+ or CD8+ T cells sorted from blood, taken in a trial of the OX40 agonist ivuxolimab. The clonotype was recovered from an adult with an advanced solid tumor such as melanoma, head and neck, liver or kidney cancer. The CDR3 loop is CASSRQEGNEQFF. The CDR3 nucleotides read TGTGCCAGCAGCCGCCAAGAGGGGAATGAGCAGTTCTTC.